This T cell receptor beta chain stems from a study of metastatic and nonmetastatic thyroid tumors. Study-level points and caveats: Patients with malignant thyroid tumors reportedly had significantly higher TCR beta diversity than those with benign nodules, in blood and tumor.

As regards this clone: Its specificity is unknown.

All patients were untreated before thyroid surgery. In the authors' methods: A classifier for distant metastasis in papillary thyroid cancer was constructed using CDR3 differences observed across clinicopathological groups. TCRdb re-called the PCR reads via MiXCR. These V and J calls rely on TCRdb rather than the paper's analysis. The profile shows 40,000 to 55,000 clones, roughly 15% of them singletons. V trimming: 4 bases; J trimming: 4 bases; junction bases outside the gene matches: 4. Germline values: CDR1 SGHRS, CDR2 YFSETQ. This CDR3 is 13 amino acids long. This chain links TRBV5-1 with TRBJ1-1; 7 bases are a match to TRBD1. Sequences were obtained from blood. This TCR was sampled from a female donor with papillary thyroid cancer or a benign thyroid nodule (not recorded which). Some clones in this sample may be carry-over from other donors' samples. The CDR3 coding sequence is TGCGCCAGCAGCGAACAGGGGCCCACTGAAGCTTTCTTT. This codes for CASSEQGPTEAFF.